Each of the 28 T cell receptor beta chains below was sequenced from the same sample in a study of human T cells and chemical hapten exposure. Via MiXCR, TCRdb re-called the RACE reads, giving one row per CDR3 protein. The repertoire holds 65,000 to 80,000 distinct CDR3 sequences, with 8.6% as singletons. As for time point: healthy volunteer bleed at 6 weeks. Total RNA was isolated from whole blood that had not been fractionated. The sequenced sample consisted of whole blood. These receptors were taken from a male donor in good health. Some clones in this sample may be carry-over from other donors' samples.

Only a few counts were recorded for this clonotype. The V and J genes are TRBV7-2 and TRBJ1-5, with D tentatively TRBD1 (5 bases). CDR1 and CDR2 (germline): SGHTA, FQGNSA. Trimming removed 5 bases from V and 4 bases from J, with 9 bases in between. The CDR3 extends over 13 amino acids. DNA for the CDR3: TGTGCCAGCAGCCCGTCAGGGAATCAGCCCCAGCATTTT. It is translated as CASSPSGNQPQHF.

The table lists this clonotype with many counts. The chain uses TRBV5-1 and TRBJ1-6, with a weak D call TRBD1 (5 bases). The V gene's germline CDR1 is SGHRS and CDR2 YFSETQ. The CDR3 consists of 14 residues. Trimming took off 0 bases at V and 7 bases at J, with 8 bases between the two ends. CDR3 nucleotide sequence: TGCGCCAGCAGCTTGGTTCAGGGAAATTCACCCCTCCACTTT. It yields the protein CASSLVQGNSPLHF.

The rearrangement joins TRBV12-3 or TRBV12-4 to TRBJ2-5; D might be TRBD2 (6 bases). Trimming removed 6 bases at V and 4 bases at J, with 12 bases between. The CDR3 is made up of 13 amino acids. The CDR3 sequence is CASSPPEGETQYF. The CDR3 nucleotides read TGTGCCAGCAGCCCTCCGGAGGGAGAGACCCAGTACTTC.

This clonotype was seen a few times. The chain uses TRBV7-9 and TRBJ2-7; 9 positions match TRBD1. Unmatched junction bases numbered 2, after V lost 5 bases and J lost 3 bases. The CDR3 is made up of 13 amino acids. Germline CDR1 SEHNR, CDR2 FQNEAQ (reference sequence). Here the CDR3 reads CASSRDRDYEQYF. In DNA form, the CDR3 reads TGTGCCAGCAGCAGGGACAGGGACTACGAGCAGTACTTC.

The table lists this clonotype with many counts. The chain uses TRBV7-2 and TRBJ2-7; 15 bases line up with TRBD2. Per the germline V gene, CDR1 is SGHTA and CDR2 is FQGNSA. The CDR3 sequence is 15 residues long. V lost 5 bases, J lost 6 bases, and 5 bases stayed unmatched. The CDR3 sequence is CASSPGLAGGPEQYF. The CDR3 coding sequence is TGTGCCAGCAGCCCCGGACTAGCGGGAGGGCCCGAGCAGTACTTC.

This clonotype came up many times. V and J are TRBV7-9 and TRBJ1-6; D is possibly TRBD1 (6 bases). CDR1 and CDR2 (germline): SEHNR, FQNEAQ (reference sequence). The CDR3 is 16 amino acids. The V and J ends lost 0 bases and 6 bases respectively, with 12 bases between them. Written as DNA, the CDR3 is TGTGCCAGCAGCTTAGCGGCGGGGGCAGGTAATTCACCCCTCCACTTT. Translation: CASSLAAGAGNSPLHF.

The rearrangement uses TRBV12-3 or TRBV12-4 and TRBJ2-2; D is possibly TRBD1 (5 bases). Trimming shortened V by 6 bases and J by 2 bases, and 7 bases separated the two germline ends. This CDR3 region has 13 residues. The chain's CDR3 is CASSDSNTGELFF. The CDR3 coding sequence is TGTGCCAGCAGCGACAGTAACACCGGGGAGCTGTTTTTT.

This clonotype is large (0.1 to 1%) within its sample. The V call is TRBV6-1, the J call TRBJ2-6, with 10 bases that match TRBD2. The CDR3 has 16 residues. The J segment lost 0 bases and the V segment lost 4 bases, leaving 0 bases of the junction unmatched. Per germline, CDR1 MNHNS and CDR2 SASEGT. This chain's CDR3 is CASSGTSGSGANVLTF. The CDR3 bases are TGTGCCAGCAGTGGGACTAGCGGCTCTGGGGCCAACGTCCTGACTTTC.

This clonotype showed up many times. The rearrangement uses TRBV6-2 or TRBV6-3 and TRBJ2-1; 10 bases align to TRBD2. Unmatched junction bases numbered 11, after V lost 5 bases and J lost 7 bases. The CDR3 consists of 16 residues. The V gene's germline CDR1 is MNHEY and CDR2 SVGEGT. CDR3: CASSPPLAGALNEQFF. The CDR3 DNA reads TGTGCCAGCAGTCCACCCCTAGCGGGGGCCTTAAATGAGCAGTTCTTC.

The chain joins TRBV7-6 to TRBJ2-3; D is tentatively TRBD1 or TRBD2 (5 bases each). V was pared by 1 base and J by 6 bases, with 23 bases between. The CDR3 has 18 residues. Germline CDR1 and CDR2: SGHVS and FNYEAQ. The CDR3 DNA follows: TGTGCCAGCAGCTTAGAAGCCCAGGGAGCGGTCTGGTGCGATACGCAGTATTTT. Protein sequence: CASSLEAQGAVWCDTQYF.

The CDR3 protein is CASIQDSNTGELFF. As DNA, the CDR3 is TGTGCCAGCATTCAGGACTCGAACACCGGGGAGCTGTTTTTT. The gene calls are TRBV2 and TRBJ2-2; D is possibly TRBD2 (5 bases). The CDR3 spans 14 residues. Germline V gene sequence: CDR1 SNHLY, CDR2 FYNNEI. V was trimmed by 7 bases and J by 0 bases, leaving 9 bases between them.

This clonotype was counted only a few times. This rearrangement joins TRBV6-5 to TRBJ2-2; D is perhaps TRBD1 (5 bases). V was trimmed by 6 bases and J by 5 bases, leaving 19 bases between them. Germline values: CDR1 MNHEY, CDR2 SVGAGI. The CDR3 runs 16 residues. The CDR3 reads CASSPVGQGRTGELFF. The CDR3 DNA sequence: TGTGCCAGCAGCCCCGTGGGGCAGGGAAGGACCGGGGAGCTGTTTTTT.

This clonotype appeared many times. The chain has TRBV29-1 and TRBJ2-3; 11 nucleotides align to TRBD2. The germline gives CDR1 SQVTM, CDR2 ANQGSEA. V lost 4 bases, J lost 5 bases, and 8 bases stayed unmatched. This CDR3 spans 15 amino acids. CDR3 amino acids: CSVVWLAGGGDTQYF. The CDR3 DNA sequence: TGCAGCGTTGTATGGCTAGCGGGGGGAGGAGATACGCAGTATTTT.

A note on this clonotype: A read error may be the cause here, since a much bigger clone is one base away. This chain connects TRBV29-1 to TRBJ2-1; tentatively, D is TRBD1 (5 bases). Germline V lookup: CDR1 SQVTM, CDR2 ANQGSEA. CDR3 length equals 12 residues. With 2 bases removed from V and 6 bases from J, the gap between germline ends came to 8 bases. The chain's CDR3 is CSVEQQVNEQFF. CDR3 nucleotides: TGCAGCGTTGAACAACAGGTCAATGAGCAGTTCTTC.

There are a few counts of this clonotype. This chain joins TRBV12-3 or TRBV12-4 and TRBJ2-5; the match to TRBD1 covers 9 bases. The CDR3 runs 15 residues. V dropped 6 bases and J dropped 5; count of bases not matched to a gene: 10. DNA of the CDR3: TGTGCCAGCAGGGGTACAGGGGGCTATCAGGAGACCCAGTACTTC. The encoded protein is CASRGTGGYQETQYF.

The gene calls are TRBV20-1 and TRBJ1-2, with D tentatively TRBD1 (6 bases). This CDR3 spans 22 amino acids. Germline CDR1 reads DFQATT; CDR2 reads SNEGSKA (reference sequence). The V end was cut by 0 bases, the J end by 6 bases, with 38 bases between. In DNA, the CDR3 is TGCAGTGCTAGAGAAGCCTCGGGCCGATCACAGGGTAGTATCCTAAAAAGTGATGGCTACACCTTC. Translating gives CSAREASGRSQGSILKSDGYTF.

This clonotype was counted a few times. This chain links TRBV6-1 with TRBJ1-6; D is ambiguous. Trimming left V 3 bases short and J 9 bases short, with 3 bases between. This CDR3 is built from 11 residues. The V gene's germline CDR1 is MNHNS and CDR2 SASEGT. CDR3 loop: CASSDTSPLHF. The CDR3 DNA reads TGTGCCAGCAGTGACACTTCACCCCTCCACTTT.

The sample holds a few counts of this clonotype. The CDR3 nucleotides read TGTGCCAGCAGCTCAGACAGGGGGAGGAACACTGAAGCTTTCTTT. This encodes CASSSDRGRNTEAFF. V usage is TRBV6-2 or TRBV6-3 and J usage is TRBJ1-1, with 9 bases lining up with TRBD1. Germline loops: CDR1 MNHEY, CDR2 SVGEGT. The CDR3 is made up of 15 amino acids. V lost 6 bases to trimming and J lost 1 base; unmatched junction nucleotides: 6.

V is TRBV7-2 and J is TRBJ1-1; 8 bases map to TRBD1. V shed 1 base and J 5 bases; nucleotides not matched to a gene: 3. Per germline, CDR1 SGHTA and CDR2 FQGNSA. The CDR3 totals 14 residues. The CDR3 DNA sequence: TGTGCCAGCAGCTTAGACAGGGGGGGGACTGAAGCTTTCTTT. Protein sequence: CASSLDRGGTEAFF.

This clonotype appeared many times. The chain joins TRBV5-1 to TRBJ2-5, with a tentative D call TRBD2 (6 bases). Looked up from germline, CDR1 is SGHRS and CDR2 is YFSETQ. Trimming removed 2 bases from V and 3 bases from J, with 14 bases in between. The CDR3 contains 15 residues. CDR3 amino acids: CASSFRTITEETQYF. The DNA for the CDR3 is TGCGCCAGCAGCTTCCGGACTATTACGGAAGAGACCCAGTACTTC.

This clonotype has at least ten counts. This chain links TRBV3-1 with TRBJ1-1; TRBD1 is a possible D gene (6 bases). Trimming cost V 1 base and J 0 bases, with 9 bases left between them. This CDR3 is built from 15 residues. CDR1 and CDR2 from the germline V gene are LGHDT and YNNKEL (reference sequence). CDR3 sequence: CASSQGGGLNTEAFF. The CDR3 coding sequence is TGTGCCAGCAGCCAAGGGGGGGGGCTGAACACTGAAGCTTTCTTT.

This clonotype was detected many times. CDR3 nucleotide sequence: TGCAGTGCAGACAGGGGGCCCTCCGGAAACACCATATATTTT. Encoded protein: CSADRGPSGNTIYF. The chain employs TRBV20-1 and TRBJ1-3; 10 bases align to TRBD1. This CDR3 has 14 amino acids. Germline lookup yields CDR1 DFQATT and CDR2 SNEGSKA (reference sequence). With V trimmed by 6 bases and J by 4 bases, 6 bases remained unmatched.

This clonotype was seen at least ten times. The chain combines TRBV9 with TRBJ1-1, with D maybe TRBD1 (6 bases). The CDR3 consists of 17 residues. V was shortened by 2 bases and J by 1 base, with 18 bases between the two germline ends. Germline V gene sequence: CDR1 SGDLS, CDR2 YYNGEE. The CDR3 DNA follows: TGTGCCAGCAGCGTTACCAGCGCAGGGGCCCCGAACACTGAAGCTTTCTTT. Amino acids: CASSVTSAGAPNTEAFF. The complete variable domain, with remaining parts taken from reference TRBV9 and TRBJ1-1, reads DSGVTQTPKHLITATGQRVTLRCSPRSGDLSVYWYQQSLDQGLQFLIQYYNGEERAKGNILERFSAQQFPDLHSELNLSSLELGDSALYFCASSVTSAGAPNTEAFFGQGTRLTVV.

The CDR3 DNA reads TGCAGTGTCAGGAGGACTAGCGGCCTGAATGAGCAGTTCTTC. Translation: CSVRRTSGLNEQFF. The chain uses TRBV20-1 and TRBJ2-1; 10 bases agree with TRBD2. This CDR3 spans 14 amino acids. CDR1 is DFQATT, CDR2 SNEGSKA, per germline (reference sequence). J lost 7 bases, V lost 7 bases, and 10 bases had no gene match.

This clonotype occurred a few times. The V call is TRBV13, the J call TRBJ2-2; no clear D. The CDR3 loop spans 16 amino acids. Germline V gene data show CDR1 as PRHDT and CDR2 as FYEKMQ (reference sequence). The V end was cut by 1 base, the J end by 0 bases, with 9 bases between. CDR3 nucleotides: TGTGCCAGCAGCTTAGAGGGCACCGCGAACACCGGGGAGCTGTTTTTT. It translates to CASSLEGTANTGELFF.

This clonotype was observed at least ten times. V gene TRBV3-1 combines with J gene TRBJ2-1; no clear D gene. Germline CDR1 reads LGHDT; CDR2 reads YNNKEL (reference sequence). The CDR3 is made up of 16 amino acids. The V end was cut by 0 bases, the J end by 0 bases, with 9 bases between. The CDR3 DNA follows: TGTGCCAGCAGCCAAGAGGGTCTTAGCTCCTACAATGAGCAGTTCTTC. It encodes CASSQEGLSSYNEQFF.

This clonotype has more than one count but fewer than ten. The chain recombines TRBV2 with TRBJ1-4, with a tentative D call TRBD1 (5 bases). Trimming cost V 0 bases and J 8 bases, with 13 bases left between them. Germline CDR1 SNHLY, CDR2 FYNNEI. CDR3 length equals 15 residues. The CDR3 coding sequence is TGTGCCAGCAGTGAAGCGGGGCGGCCCAGAGAAAAACTGTTTTTT. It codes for CASSEAGRPREKLFF.

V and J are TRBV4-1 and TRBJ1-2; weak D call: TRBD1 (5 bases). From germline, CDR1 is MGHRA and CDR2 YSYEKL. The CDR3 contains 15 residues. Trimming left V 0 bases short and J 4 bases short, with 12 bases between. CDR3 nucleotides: TGCGCCAGCAGCCAAGATCCAGGGTACCTCTATGGCTACACCTTC. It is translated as CASSQDPGYLYGYTF.